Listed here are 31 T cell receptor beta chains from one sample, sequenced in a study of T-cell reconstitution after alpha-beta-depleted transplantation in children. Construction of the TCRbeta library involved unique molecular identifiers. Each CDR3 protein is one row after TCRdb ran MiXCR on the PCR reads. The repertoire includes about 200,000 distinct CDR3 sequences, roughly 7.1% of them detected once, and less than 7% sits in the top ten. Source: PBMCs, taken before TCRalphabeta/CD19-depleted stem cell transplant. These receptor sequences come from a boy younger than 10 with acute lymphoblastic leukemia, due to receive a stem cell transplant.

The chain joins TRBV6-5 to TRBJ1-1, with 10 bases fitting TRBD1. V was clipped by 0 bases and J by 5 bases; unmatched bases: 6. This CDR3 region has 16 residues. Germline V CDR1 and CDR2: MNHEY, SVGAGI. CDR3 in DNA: TGTGCCAGCAGTTACTCGATCGGACAGGGGGGGACTGAAGCTTTCTTT. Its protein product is CASSYSIGQGGTEAFF.

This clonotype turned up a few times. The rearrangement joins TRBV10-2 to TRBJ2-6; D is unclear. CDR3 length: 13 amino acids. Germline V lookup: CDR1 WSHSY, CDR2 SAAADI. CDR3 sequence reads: CAGAVSGANVLTF. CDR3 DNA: TGCGCTGGTGCCGTCTCTGGGGCCAACGTCCTGACTTTC.

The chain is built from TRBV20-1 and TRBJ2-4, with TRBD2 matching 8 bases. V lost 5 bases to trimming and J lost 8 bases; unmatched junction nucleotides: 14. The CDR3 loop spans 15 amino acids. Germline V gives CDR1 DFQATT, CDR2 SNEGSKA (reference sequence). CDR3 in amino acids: CSALPPAGGSDIQYF. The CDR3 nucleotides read TGCAGTGCTCTCCCCCCGGCGGGGGGCAGTGACATTCAGTACTTC.

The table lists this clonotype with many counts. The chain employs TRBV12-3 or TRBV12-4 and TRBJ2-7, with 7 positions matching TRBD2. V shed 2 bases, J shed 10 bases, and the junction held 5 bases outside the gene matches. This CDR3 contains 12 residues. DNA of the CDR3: TGTGCCAGCAGTTTACTCGGACTAGAACAGTACTTC. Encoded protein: CASSLLGLEQYF.

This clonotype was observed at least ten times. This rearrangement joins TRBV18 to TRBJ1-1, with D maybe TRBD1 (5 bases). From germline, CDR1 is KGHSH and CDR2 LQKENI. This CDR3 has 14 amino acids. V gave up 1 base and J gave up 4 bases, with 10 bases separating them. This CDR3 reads CASSPRWDGTEAFF. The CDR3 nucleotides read TGTGCCAGCTCACCACGGTGGGACGGCACTGAAGCTTTCTTT.

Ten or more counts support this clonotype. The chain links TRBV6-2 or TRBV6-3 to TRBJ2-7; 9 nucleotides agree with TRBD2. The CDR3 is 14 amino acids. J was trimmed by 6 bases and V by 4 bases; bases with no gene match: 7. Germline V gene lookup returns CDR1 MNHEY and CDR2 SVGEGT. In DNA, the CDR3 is TGTGCCAGCAGTTCAGGAGGAGCGGGGGGCGAGCAGTACTTC. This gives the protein CASSSGGAGGEQYF.

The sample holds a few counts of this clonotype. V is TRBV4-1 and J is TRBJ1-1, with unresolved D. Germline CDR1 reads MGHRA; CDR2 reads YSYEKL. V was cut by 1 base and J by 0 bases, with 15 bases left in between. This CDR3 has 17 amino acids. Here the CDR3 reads CASSQVDLGFLNTEAFF. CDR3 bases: TGCGCCAGCAGCCAAGTCGATCTGGGGTTCTTGAACACTGAAGCTTTCTTT.

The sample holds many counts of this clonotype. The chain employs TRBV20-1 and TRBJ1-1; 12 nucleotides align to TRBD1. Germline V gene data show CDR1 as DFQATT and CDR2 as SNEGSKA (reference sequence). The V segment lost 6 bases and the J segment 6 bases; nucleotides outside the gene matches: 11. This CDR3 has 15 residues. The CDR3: CSATDRDRGLAEAFF. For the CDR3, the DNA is TGCAGTGCCACCGATCGGGACAGGGGGCTGGCTGAAGCTTTCTTT.

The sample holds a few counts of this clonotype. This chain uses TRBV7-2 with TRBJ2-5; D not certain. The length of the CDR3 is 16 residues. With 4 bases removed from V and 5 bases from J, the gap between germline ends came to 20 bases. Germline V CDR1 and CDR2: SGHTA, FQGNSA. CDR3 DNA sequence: TGTGCCAGCAGCTGGACGACAAAACAAAGTGGGGAGACCCAGTACTTC. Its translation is CASSWTTKQSGETQYF.

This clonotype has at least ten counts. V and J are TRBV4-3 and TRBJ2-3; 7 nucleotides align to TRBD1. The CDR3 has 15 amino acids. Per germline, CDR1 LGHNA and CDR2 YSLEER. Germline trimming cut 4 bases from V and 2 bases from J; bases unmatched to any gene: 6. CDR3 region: CASSLRTGPTDTQYF. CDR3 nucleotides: TGCGCCAGCAGCCTTCGGACAGGCCCCACAGATACGCAGTATTTT.

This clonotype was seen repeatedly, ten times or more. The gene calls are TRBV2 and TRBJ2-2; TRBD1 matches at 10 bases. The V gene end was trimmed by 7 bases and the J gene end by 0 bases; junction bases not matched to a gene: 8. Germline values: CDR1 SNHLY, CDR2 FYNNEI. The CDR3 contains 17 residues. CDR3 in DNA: TGTGCCAGCATGAGGGACAGGGGTCCTTCGAACACCGGGGAGCTGTTTTTT. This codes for CASMRDRGPSNTGELFF.

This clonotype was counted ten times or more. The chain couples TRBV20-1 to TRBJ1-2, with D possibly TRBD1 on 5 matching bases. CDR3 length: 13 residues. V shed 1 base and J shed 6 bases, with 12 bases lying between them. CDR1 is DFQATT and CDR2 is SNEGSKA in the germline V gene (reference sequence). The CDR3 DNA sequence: TGCAGTGCTAGAGTCACAGGCCCTCATGGCTACACCTTC. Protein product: CSARVTGPHGYTF.

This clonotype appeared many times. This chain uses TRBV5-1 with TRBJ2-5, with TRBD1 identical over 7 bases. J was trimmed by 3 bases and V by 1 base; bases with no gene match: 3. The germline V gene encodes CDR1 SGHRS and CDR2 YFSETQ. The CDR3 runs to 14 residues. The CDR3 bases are TGCGCCAGCAGCTTGATCGGGACAGAAGAGACCCAGTACTTC. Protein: CASSLIGTEETQYF.

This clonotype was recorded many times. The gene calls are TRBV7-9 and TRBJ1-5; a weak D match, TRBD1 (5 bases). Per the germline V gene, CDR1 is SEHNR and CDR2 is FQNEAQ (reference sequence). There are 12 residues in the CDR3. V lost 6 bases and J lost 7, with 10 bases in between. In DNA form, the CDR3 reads TGTGCCAGCAGGCAGGGAGTCCAGCCCCAGCATTTT. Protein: CASRQGVQPQHF. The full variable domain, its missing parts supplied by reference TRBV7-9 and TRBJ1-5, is DTGVSQNPRHKITKRGQNVTFRCDPISEHNRLYWYRQTLGQGPEFLTYFQNEAQLEKSRLLSDRFSAERPKGSFSTLEIQRTEQGDSAMYLCASRQGVQPQHFGDGTRLSIL.

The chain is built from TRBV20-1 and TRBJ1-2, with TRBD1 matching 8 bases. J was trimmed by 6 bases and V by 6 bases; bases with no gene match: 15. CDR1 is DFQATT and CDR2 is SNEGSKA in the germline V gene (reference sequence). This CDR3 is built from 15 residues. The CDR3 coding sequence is TGCAGTGCCCCTCGCCAGGCAGGGGGCGCAGATGGCTACACCTTC. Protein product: CSAPRQAGGADGYTF.

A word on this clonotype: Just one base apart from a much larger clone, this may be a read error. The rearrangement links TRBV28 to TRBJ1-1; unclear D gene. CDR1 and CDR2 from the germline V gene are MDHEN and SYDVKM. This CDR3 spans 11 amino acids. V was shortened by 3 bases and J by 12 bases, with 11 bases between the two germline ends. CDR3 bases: TGTGCCAGCAGTTTGTCGGAGAAAACTTTCTTT. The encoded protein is CASSLSEKTFF.

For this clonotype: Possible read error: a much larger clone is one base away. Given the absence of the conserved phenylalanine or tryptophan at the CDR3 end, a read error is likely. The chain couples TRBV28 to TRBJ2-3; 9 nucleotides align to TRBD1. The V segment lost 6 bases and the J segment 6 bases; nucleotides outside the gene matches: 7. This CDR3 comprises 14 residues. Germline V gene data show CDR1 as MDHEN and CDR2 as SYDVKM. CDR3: CASSLGQGGDTQYL. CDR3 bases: TGTGCCAGCAGCCTGGGACAGGGTGGCGATACGCAGTATTTA.

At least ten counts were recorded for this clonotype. CDR3 sequence reads: CASIPSRGSTEAFF. CDR3 sequence (DNA): TGTGCCAGCATCCCTAGCCGGGGTTCCACTGAAGCTTTCTTT. J is TRBJ1-1 and V is TRBV6-1; D unclear. CDR1 and CDR2 (germline): MNHNS, SASEGT. The CDR3 sequence is 14 residues long. Trimming shortened V by 7 bases and J by 4 bases, and 16 bases separated the two germline ends.

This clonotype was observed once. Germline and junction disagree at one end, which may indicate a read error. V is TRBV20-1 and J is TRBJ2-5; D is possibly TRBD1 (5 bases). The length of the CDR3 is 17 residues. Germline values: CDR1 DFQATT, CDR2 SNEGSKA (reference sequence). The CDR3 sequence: CCAMIQGNQNRWETQYF. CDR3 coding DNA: TGCTGTGCTATGATCCAGGGCAACCAAAACCGATGGGAGACCCAGTACTTC.

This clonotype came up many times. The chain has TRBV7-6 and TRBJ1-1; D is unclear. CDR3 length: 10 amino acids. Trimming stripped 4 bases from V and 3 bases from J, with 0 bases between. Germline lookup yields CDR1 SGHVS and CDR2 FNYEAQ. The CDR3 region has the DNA TGTGCCAGCAGCTACACTGAAGCTTTCTTT. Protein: CASSYTEAFF. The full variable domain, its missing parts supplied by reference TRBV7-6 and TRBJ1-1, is GAGVSQSPRYKVTKRGQDVALRCDPISGHVSLYWYRQALGQGPEFLTYFNYEAQQDKSGLPNDRFSAERPEGSISTLTIQRTEQRDSAMYRCASSYTEAFFGQGTRLTVV.

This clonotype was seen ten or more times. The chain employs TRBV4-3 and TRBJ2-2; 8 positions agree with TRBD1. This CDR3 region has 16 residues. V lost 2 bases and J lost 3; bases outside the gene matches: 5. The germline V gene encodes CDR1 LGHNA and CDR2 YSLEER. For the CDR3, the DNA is TGCGCCAGCAGCCAATCAACAGGGGGAGACACCGGGGAGCTGTTTTTT. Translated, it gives CASSQSTGGDTGELFF.

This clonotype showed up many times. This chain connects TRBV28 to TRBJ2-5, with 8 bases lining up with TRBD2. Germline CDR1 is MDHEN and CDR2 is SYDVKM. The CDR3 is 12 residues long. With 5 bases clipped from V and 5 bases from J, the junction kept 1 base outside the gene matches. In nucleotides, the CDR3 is TGTGCCAGCAGTCCGGGGGGGGAGACCCAGTACTTC. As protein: CASSPGGETQYF. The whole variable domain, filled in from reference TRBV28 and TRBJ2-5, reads DVKVTQSSRYLVKRTGEKVFLECVQDMDHENMFWYRQDPGLGLRLIYFSYDVKMKEKGDIPEGYSVSREKKERFSLILESASTNQTSMYLCASSPGGETQYFGPGTRLLVL.

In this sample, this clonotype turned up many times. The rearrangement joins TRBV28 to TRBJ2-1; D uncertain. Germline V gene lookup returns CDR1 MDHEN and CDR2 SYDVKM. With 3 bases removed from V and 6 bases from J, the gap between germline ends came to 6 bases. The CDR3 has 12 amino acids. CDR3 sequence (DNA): TGTGCCAGCAGTTTCGCCGCCAATGAGCAGTTCTTC. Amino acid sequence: CASSFAANEQFF.

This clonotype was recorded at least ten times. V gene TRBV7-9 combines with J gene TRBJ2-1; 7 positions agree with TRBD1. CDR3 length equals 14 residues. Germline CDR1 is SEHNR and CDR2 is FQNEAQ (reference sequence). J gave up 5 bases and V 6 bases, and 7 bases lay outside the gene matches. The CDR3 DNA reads TGTGCCAGCAGTCCCGGGACAGTTAACAATGAGCAGTTCTTC. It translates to CASSPGTVNNEQFF.

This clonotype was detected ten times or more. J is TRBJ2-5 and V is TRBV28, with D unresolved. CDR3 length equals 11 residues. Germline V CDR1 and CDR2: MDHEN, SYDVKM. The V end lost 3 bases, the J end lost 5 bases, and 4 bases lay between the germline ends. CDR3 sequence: CASSFNETQYF. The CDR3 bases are TGTGCCAGCAGTTTTAATGAGACCCAGTACTTC.

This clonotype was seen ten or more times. Here the CDR3 reads CASSLWASGSYEQYF. The CDR3 DNA reads TGTGCCAGCAGTTTATGGGCTAGCGGGAGTTACGAGCAGTACTTC. V usage is TRBV28 and J usage is TRBJ2-7; 10 bases map to TRBD2. CDR3 length: 15 residues. V trimming: 0 bases; J trimming: 4 bases; junction bases outside the gene matches: 3. Germline CDR1 MDHEN, CDR2 SYDVKM.

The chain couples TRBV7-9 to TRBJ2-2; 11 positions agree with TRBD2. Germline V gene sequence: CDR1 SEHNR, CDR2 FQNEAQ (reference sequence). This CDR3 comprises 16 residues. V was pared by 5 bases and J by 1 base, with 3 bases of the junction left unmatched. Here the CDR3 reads CASSRGTSGNTGELFF. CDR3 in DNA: TGTGCCAGCAGCCGCGGGACTAGCGGGAACACCGGGGAGCTGTTTTTT.

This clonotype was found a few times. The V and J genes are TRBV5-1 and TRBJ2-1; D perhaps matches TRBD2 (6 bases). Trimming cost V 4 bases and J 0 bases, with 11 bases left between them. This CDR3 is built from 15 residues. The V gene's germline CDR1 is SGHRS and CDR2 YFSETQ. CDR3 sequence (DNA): TGCGCCAGCAGCCCCTGGACTATCTCCTACAATGAGCAGTTCTTC. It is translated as CASSPWTISYNEQFF.

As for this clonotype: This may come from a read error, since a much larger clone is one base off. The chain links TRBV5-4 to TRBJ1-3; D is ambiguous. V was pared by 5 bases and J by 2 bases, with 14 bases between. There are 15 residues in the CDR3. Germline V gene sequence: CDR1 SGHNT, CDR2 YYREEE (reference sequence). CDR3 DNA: TGTGCCAGCAGTCAGGAAAGGACGGCTGGAAACACCATATATTTT. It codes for CASSQERTAGNTIYF.

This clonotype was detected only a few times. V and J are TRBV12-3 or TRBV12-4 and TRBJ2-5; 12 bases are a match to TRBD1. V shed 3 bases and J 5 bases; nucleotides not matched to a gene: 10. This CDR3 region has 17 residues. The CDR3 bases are TGTGCCAGCAGTTTCCTCTCCGGGACAGGGGGCTACGAGACCCAGTACTTC. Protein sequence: CASSFLSGTGGYETQYF.

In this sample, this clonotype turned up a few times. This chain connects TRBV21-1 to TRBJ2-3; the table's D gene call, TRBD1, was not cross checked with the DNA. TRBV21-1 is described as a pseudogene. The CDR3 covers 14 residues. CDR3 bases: TGTGCCAGGCCGGGGGGGCGGGGCCCAGATACGCAGTATTTT. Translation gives CARPGGRGPDTQYF.